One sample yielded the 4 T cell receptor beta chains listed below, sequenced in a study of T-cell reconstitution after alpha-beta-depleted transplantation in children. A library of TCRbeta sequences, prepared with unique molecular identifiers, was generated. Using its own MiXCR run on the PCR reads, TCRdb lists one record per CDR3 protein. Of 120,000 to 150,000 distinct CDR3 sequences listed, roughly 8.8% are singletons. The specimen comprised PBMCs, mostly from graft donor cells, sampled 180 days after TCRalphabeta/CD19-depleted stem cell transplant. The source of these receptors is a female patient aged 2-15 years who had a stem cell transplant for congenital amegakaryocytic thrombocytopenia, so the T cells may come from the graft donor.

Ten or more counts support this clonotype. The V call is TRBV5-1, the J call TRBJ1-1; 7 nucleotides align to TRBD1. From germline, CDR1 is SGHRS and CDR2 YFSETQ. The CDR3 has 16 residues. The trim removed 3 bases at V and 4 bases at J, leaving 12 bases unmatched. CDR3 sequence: CASSSHGQARGTEAFF. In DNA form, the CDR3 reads TGCGCCAGCAGCTCCCACGGACAGGCTCGAGGCACTGAAGCTTTCTTT. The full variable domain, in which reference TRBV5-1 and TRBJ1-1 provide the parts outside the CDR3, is KAGVTQTPRYLIKTRGQQVTLSCSPISGHRSVSWYQQTPGQGLQFLFEYFSETQRNKGNFPGRFSGRQFSNSRSEMNVSTLELGDSALYLCASSSHGQARGTEAFFGQGTRLTVV.

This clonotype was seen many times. The DNA of the CDR3 is TGCAGCGTTGAGTCCCGTAGCAGCCGCCGTGTTTTAATAGATACGCAGTATTTT. It encodes CSVESRSSRRVLIDTQYF. The V and J genes are TRBV29-1 and TRBJ2-3; D unresolved. The germline V and J ends were trimmed by 3 bases and 5 bases, with 27 bases remaining between them. Germline CDR1 reads SQVTM; CDR2 reads ANQGSEA. This CDR3 has 18 amino acids.

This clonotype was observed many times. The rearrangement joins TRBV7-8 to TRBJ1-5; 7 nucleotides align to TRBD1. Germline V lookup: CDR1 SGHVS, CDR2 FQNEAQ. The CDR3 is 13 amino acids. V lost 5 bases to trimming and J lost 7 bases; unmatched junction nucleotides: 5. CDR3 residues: CASSTGARQPQHF. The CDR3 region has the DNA TGTGCCAGCAGCACAGGGGCTCGACAGCCCCAGCATTTT.

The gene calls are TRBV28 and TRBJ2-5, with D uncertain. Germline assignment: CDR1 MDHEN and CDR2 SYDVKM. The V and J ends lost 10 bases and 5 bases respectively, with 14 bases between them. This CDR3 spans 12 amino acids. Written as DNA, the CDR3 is TGTGCCATTGCCGGGCCATCGGAGACCCAGTACTTC. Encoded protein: CAIAGPSETQYF.